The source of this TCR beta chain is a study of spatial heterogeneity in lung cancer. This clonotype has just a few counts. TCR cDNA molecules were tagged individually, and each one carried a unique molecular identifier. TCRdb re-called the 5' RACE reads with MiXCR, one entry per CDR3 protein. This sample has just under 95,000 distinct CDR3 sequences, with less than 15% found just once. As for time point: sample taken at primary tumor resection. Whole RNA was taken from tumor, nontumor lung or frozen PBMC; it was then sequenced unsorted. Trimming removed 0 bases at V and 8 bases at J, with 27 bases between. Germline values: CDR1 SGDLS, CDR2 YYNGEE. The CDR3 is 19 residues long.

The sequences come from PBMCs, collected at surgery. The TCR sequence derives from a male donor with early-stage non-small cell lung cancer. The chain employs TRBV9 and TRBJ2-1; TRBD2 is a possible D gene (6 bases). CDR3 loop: CASSVAYGAGFSSQHEQFF. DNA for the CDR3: TGTGCCAGCAGCGTAGCTTACGGGGCGGGATTTAGCTCTCAGCATGAGCAGTTCTTC. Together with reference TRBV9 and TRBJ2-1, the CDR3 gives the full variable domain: DSGVTQTPKHLITATGQRVTLRCSPRSGDLSVYWYQQSLDQGLQFLIQYYNGEERAKGNILERFSAQQFPDLHSELNLSSLELGDSALYFCASSVAYGAGFSSQHEQFFGPGTRLTVL.